Following are 12 T cell receptor beta chains from one sample sequenced in a study of blood T cell repertoires in COVID-19. Sequencing used immunoSEQ multiplex PCR; TCRdb keeps in-frame clones, though not all of them. This sample has tens of thousands of clones; nearly 90% occur once, and the top ten carry less than 2%. Sequencing was done on a sample of peripheral blood. Receptors originate from a man in his fifties or sixties with acute or convalescent COVID-19.

This chain joins TRBV3-1 (or the pseudogene TRBV3-2) and TRBJ1-3, with TRBD1 as a possible D gene (5 bases). The CDR3 runs to 14 residues. Germline assignment: CDR1 LGHDT and CDR2 YNNKEL (reference sequence). With 3 bases removed from V and 6 bases from J, the gap between germline ends came to 12 bases. The DNA of the CDR3 is TGTGCCAGCAGCCAGACAGCCACGGAAAACACCATATATTTT. This translates into CASSQTATENTIYF.

The chain has TRBV14 and TRBJ1-2; D is possibly TRBD1 (6 bases). V was clipped by 4 bases and J by 0 bases, with 9 bases between them. The CDR3 has 14 residues. Germline loops: CDR1 SGHDN, CDR2 FVKESK. CDR3 sequence reads: CASSPQGPNYGYTF. CDR3 nucleotide sequence: TGTGCCAGCAGCCCCCAGGGGCCTAACTATGGCTACACCTTC.

This rearrangement joins TRBV2 to TRBJ1-4, with TRBD1 matching over 7 bases. With V trimmed by 7 bases and J by 3 bases, 5 bases remained unmatched. The CDR3 sequence is 14 residues long. Germline CDR1 and CDR2: SNHLY and FYNNEI. CDR3 loop: CASTRQGPNEKLFF. CDR3 bases: TGTGCCAGCACCCGACAGGGACCTAATGAAAAACTGTTTTTT.

The genes are TRBV7-9 and TRBJ1-2; 7 bases align to TRBD1. Trimming at V came to 0 bases and at J to 1 base, leaving 2 bases not matched to a gene. The CDR3 runs 15 residues. Germline-derived CDR1 and CDR2 are SEHNR and FQNEAQ (reference sequence). CDR3: CASSLAAGGNYGYTF. The CDR3 region has the DNA TGTGCCAGCAGCTTAGCCGCAGGGGGTAACTATGGCTACACCTTC.

V is TRBV20-1 and J is TRBJ1-2; TRBD1 is a possible D gene (6 bases). The V gene lost 3 bases and the J gene lost 7 bases, with 12 bases spanning the gap. The germline gives CDR1 DFQATT, CDR2 SNEGSKA (reference sequence). This CDR3 comprises 12 residues. DNA of the CDR3: TGCAGTGCTAGTCCACAGGGTTCTGGCTACACCTTC. This sequence encodes CSASPQGSGYTF.

The J gene is TRBJ1-6, the V gene TRBV10-2; 12 bases align to TRBD1. Trimming took 6 bases from V and 8 from J; bases not matched to a gene: 5. CDR3 length equals 15 residues. Looked up from germline, CDR1 is WSHSY and CDR2 is SAAADI. CDR3 nucleotides: TGCGCCAGCAGCGACCGGGACAGGGGGCATTCACCCCTCCACTTT. Amino acid sequence: CASSDRDRGHSPLHF.

The chain is built from TRBV28 and TRBJ1-1; the match to TRBD1 covers 9 bases. This CDR3 is built from 14 residues. CDR1 and CDR2 from the germline V gene are MDHEN and SYDVKM. V lost 7 bases and J lost 9; bases outside the gene matches: 12. The CDR3 DNA reads as TGTGCCAGCAATGGAGGGTCTCACAGGGGGCAAGCTTTCTTT. Translated: CASNGGSHRGQAFF.

The chain combines TRBV6-5 with TRBJ1-3, with D tentatively TRBD1 (6 bases). Trimming took 4 bases from V and 2 from J, leaving 12 bases between them. This CDR3 is 15 amino acids long. Per germline, CDR1 MNHEY and CDR2 SVGAGI. The CDR3 nucleotides read TGTGCCAGCAGTTGGATAGGGGGGGCTGGAAACACCATATATTTT. Protein product: CASSWIGGAGNTIYF.

J is TRBJ2-5 and V is TRBV11-2; D is perhaps TRBD1 (6 bases). Trimming pared 0 bases from V and 1 base from J, leaving 9 bases between. The CDR3 has 15 amino acids. CDR1 is SGHAT, CDR2 FQNNGV, per germline. This CDR3 reads CASSLDRGVQETQYF. The CDR3 region has the DNA TGTGCCAGCAGCTTAGACAGGGGTGTCCAAGAGACCCAGTACTTC.

The V gene is TRBV7-2, the J gene TRBJ2-7, with TRBD1 matching 7 bases. In germline, CDR1 is SGHTA, CDR2 FQGNSA. V lost 1 base and J lost 6; bases outside the gene matches: 6. The CDR3 contains 14 residues. The CDR3 sequence: CASSLDRGYREQYF. CDR3 nucleotides: TGTGCCAGCAGCTTAGACAGGGGTTATCGCGAGCAGTACTTC.

This sequence joins TRBV6-5 and TRBJ2-1; D is ambiguous. CDR1 and CDR2 (germline): MNHEY, SVGAGI. The CDR3 is 13 residues long. Trimming took 10 bases from V and 0 from J, leaving 10 bases between them. CDR3 sequence (DNA): TGTGCCACCACTAAACTCTCCTACAATGAGCAGTTCTTC. This gives the protein CATTKLSYNEQFF.

This sequence joins TRBV19 and TRBJ1-5, with D possibly matching TRBD1 (5 bases). Germline CDR1 and CDR2: LNHDA and SQIVND (reference sequence). This CDR3 is built from 13 residues. Trimming cost V 8 bases and J 5 bases, with 13 bases left between them. CDR3 amino acids: CASGPGAYQPQHF. The CDR3 DNA reads as TGTGCCAGTGGGCCTGGGGCATATCAGCCCCAGCATTTT.